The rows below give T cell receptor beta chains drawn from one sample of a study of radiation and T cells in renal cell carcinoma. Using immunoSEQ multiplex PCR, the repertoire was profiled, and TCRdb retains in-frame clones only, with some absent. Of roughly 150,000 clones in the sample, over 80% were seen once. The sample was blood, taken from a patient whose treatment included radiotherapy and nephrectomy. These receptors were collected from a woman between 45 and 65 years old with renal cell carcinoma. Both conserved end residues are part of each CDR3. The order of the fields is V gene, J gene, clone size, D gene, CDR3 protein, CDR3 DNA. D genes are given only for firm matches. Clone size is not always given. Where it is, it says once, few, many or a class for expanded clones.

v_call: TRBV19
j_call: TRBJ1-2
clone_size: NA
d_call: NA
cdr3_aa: CASSRPGSPNYGYTF
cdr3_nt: TGTGCCAGTAGTCGACCCGGATCCCCTAACTATGGCTACACCTTC

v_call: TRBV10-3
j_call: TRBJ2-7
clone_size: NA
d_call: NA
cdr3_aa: CAIMETEGYEQYF
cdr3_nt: TGTGCCATCATGGAGACGGAGGGTTACGAGCAGTACTTC

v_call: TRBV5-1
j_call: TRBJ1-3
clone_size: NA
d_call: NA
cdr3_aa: CASSLVPPGMAGNTIYF
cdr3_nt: TGCGCCAGCAGCTTGGTGCCGCCAGGGATGGCTGGAAACACCATATATTTT

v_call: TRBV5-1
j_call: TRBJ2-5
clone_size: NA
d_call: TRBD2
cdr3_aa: CASSRKAGGLQETQYF
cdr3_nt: TGCGCCAGCAGTCGGAAAGCGGGGGGCCTCCAAGAGACCCAGTACTTC

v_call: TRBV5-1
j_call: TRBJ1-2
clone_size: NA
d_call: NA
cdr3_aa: CASSFEANYGYTF
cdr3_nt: TGCGCCAGCAGCTTCGAAGCTAACTATGGCTACACCTTC

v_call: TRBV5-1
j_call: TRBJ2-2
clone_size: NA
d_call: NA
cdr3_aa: CASSPGRNGGELFF
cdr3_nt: TGCGCCAGCAGCCCTGGCCGGAATGGCGGGGAGCTGTTTTTT

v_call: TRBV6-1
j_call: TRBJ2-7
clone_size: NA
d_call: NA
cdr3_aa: CASSLWGINEQYF
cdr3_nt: TGTGCCAGCAGCTTGTGGGGAATCAACGAGCAGTACTTC

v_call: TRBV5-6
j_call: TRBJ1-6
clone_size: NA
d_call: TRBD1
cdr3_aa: CASSPIGDRGNIGNSPLHF
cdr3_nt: TGTGCCAGCAGTCCCATAGGGGACAGGGGTAATATTGGCAATTCACCCCTCCACTTT

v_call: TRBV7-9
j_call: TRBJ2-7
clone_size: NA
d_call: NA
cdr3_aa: CASRSGSYEQYF
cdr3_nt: TGTGCCAGCAGATCAGGTTCCTACGAGCAGTACTTC

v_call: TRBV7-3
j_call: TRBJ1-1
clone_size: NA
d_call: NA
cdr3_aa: CASSAGRTAEAFF
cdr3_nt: TGTGCCAGCAGCGCTGGACGGACTGCTGAAGCTTTCTTT

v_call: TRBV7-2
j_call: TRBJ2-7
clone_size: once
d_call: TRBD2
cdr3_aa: CASSEVSSGAYEQYF
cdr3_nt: TGTGCCAGCAGCGAGGTCTCTAGCGGGGCCTACGAGCAGTACTTC

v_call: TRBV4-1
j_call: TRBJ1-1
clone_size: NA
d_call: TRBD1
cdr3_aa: CASSLLTGRTEAFF
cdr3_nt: TGCGCCAGCAGCCTCCTGACAGGGAGAACTGAAGCTTTCTTT

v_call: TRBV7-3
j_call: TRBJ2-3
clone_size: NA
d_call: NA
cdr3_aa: CASSSGYTDTQYF
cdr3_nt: TGTGCCAGCAGCTCCGGATACACAGATACGCAGTATTTT

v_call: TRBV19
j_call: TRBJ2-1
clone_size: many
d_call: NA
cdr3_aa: CASSIGNEQFF
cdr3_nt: TGTGCCAGTAGTATAGGCAATGAGCAGTTCTTC

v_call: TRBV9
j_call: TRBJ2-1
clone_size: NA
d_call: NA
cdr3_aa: CASSVEVYRYNEQFF
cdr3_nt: TGTGCCAGCAGCGTAGAGGTTTATCGGTACAATGAGCAGTTCTTC

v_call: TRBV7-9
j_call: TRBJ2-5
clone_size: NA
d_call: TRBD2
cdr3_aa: CASSQQGLEETQYF
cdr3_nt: TGTGCCAGCAGCCAGCAAGGACTAGAAGAGACCCAGTACTTC

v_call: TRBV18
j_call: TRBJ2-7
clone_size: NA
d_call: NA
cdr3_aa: CASSAAGQTYEQYF
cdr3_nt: TGTGCCAGCTCCGCCGCGGGACAGACCTACGAGCAGTACTTC

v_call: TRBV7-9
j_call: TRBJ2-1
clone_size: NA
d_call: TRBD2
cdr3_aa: CASSLEGGSSYNEQFF
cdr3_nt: TGTGCCAGCAGCTTAGAGGGCGGGAGCTCCTACAATGAGCAGTTCTTC

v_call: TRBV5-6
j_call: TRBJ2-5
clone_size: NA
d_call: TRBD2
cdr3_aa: CASSLRTSGSAQYF
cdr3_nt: TGTGCCAGCAGCTTAAGGACTAGCGGGAGCGCCCAGTACTTC

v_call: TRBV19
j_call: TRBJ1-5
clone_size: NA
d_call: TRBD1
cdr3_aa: CASSRTGRDQPQHF
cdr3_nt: TGTGCCAGTAGTAGGACAGGGCGAGATCAGCCCCAGCATTTT

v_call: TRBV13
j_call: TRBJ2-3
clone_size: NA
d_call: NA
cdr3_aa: CASSQSSFPEQFTDTQYF
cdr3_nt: TGTGCCAGCAGCCAATCCTCCTTTCCCGAGCAATTCACAGATACGCAGTATTTT

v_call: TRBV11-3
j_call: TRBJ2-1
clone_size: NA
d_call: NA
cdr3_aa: CASSLFSGNEQFF
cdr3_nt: TGTGCCAGCAGCTTATTTTCGGGCAATGAGCAGTTCTTC

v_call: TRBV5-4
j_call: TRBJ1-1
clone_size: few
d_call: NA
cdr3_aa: CASSEARGRREAFF
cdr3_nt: TGTGCCAGCAGCGAAGCGCGGGGAAGGAGGGAAGCTTTCTTT

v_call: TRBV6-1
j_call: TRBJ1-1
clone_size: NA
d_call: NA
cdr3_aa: CASSEAGKRRGTEAFF
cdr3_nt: TGTGCCAGCAGTGAAGCAGGGAAAAGAAGGGGCACTGAAGCTTTCTTT

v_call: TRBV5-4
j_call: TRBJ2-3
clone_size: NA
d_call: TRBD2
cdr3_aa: CASSLAQRGNTDTQYF
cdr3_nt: TGTGCCAGCAGCTTGGCTCAGCGGGGGAACACAGATACGCAGTATTTT

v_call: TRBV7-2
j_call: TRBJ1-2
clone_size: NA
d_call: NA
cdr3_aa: CASSPSGNYGYTF
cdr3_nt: TGTGCCAGCAGCCCTTCAGGGAACTATGGCTACACCTTC

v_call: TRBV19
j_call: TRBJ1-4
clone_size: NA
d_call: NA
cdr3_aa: CASSTPDSNYEKLFF
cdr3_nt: TGTGCCAGTAGTACCCCGGACAGCAATTATGAAAAACTGTTTTTT

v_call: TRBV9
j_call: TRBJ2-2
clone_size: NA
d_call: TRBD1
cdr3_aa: CASSHRDRVNTGELFF
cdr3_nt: TGTGCCAGCAGCCACCGAGACAGGGTAAACACCGGGGAGCTGTTTTTT

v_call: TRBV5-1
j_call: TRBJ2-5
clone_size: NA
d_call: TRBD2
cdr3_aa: CASSPPLAGGQETQYF
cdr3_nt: TGCGCCAGCAGCCCACCTCTAGCGGGGGGCCAAGAGACCCAGTACTTC

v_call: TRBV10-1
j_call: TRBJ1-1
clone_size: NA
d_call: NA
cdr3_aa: CASSERRDSEAFF
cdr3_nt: TGCGCCAGCAGTGAGCGGAGGGACTCTGAAGCTTTCTTT

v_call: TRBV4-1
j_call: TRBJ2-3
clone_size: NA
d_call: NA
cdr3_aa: CASSHQTGFTDTQYF
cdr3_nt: TGCGCCAGCAGCCACCAGACAGGATTTACAGATACGCAGTATTTT

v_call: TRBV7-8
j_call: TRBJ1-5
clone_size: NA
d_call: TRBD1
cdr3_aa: CASSQGGQGRSQPQHF
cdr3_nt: TGTGCCAGCAGCCAGGGGGGACAGGGGCGTAGTCAGCCCCAGCATTTT

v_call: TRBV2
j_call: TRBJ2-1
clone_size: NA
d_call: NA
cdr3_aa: CASSGPGRGTDEQFF
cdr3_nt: TGTGCCAGCAGTGGACCCGGGCGGGGTACGGATGAGCAGTTCTTC

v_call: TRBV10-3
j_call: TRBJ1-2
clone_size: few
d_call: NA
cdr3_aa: CAISGGDYGYTF
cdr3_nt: TGTGCCATCAGCGGCGGGGACTATGGCTACACCTTC

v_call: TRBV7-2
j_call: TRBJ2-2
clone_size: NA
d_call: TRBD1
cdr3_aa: CASSFSPRQGKTGELFF
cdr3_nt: TGTGCCAGCAGCTTTTCTCCACGACAGGGAAAAACCGGGGAGCTGTTTTTT

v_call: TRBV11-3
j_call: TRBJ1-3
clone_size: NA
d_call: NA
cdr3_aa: CASSSVRGSGNTIYF
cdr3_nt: TGTGCCAGCAGCTCTGTCAGGGGCTCTGGAAACACCATATATTTT

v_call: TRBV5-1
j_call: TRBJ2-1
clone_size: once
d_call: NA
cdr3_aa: CASSGTTSYNEQFF
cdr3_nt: TGCGCCAGCAGCGGGACAACCTCCTACAATGAGCAGTTCTTC

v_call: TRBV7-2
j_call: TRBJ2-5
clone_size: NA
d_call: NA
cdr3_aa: CASSFQPQETQYF
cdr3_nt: TGTGCCAGCAGCTTCCAACCCCAAGAGACCCAGTACTTC

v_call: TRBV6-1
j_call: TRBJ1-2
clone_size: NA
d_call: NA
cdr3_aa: CASSESRYTF
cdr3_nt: TGTGCCAGCAGTGAGAGCCGCTACACCTTC

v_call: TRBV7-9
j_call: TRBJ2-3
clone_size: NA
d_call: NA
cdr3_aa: CASSSNLGGGTDTQYF
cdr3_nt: TGTGCCAGCAGCTCCAACTTGGGGGGCGGCACAGATACGCAGTATTTT

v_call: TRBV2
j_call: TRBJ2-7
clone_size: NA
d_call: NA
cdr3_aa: CASSPPGHNSYEQYF
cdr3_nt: TGTGCCAGCTCGCCTCCGGGACACAATTCCTACGAGCAGTACTTC

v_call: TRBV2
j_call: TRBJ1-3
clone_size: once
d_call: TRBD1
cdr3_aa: CASRPGTGTGNTIYF
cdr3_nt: TGTGCCAGCAGGCCCGGGACAGGGACTGGAAACACCATATATTTT

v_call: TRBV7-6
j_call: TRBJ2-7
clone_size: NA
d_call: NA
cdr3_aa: CASSLGRASEQYF
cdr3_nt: TGTGCCAGCAGCTTAGGTAGGGCTTCTGAGCAGTACTTC